Sequencing of this T cell receptor (beta chain) was carried out in a study of blood T cell repertoires in COVID-19. Whole-study context: The United States, Italy and Spain provided the acute and convalescent COVID-19 samples. In each case, the material was cDNA or gDNA derived from T cells, B-cell-depleted T cells, or PBMCs.

Per the germline V gene, CDR1 is SGHNT and CDR2 is YYREEE (reference sequence). The CDR3 covers 14 residues. V gave up 4 bases and J gave up 3 bases, with 14 bases separating them. Original methodology: Amplifying reference gene primers gave estimates of nucleated cell counts. Generated by immunoSEQ multiplex PCR, the TCRdb table keeps only in-frame clones and is missing some. V, J and clone size derive from that table, while D and trimming were established from the DNA sequence. This sample has 160,000 or so clones, with roughly 86% found just once. The sequenced sample consisted of peripheral blood. The V call is TRBV5-4, the J call TRBJ2-7; D gene uncertain. This receptor was obtained from a woman aged 50 to 60 with acute or convalescent COVID-19. CDR3 protein: CASSGYNADYEQYF. The CDR3 DNA reads TGTGCCAGCAGCGGTTATAACGCAGACTACGAGCAGTACTTC.